The 26 T cell receptor beta chains presented below share a single source sample, sequenced in a study of human T cells and chemical hapten exposure. Time point indicated: pre-sensitization, week 0. Treatment denoted: therapeutic diphenylcyclopropenone sensitization with weekly scalp DPC. TCRdb ran MiXCR on the RACE reads and lists one entry per CDR3 protein. The sample contains about 85,000 distinct CDR3 sequences, 8.5% of which appear only once. Sequenced here: whole blood, sampled in connection with sensitization to the hapten diphenylcyclopropenone (DPC). These receptor sequences come from a man aged 35-49 years with alopecia areata. Some clones in this sample may be carry-over from other donors' samples.

This clonotype was detected ten times or more. V and J are TRBV7-2 and TRBJ1-5, with TRBD1 identical over 7 bases. Germline trimming cut 1 base from V and 4 bases from J; bases unmatched to any gene: 7. CDR1 is SGHTA and CDR2 is FQGNSA in the germline V gene. The CDR3 has 16 amino acids. The CDR3 nucleotides read TGTGCCAGCAGCTTAGGTCAGACAGGGACTAATCAGCCCCAGCATTTT. It translates to CASSLGQTGTNQPQHF. Full variable domain (outside the CDR3, taken from reference TRBV7-2 and TRBJ1-5): GAGVSQSPSNKVTEKGKDVELRCDPISGHTALYWYRQSLGQGLEFLIYFQGNSAPDKSGLPSDRFSAERTGGSVSTLTIQRTQQEDSAVYLCASSLGQTGTNQPQHFGDGTRLSIL.

This clonotype was seen at least ten times. This sequence joins TRBV3-1 and TRBJ2-4, with D unresolved. The CDR3 spans 12 residues. V was pared by 1 base and J by 13 bases, with 11 bases between. Germline V gene sequence: CDR1 LGHDT, CDR2 YNNKEL (reference sequence). In DNA form, the CDR3 reads TGTGCCAGCAGCCAAGCTCTGACGGTGCAGTACTTC. The encoded protein is CASSQALTVQYF.

This clonotype turned up a few times. The V and J genes are TRBV28 and TRBJ2-5, with TRBD2 identical over 8 bases. The junction had 15 bases not matched to a gene; V was cut back by 6 bases and J by 0 bases. Germline lookup yields CDR1 MDHEN and CDR2 SYDVKM. The CDR3 has 18 residues. CDR3 nucleotide sequence: TGTGCCAGCAGAGAGATAGGTGGTAGCGGGGAATACCAAGAGACCCAGTACTTC. It encodes CASREIGGSGEYQETQYF. Full variable domain (missing parts from reference TRBV28 and TRBJ2-5): DVKVTQSSRYLVKRTGEKVFLECVQDMDHENMFWYRQDPGLGLRLIYFSYDVKMKEKGDIPEGYSVSREKKERFSLILESASTNQTSMYLCASREIGGSGEYQETQYFGPGTRLLVL.

This clonotype was observed once. The chain is built from TRBV6-2 or TRBV6-3 and TRBJ2-1, with 10 positions matching TRBD2. CDR3 length: 14 residues. The J segment lost 9 bases and the V segment lost 8 bases, leaving 10 bases of the junction unmatched. CDR1 MNHEY and CDR2 SVGEGT come from the germline V gene. The CDR3 DNA sequence: TGTGCCAGCTCATCAGCGGGAGGGCTTGTTGAGCAGTTCTTC. It is translated as CASSSAGGLVEQFF.

This chain connects TRBV21-1 to TRBJ2-2; TRBD2 reflects the table's D call only, with no check against the DNA. TRBV21-1 is deemed a pseudogene. The CDR3 consists of 20 residues. CDR3: CASSKMPRLAGGRGTGELFF. The CDR3 region has the DNA TGTGCCAGCAGCAAAATGCCGAGGCTAGCGGGAGGCCGGGGCACCGGGGAGCTGTTTTTT.

This clonotype was observed many times. The V call is TRBV4-1, the J call TRBJ2-1, with TRBD2 identical over 8 bases. The germline gives CDR1 MGHRA, CDR2 YSYEKL. J gave up 4 bases and V 3 bases, and 2 bases lay outside the gene matches. The CDR3 is made up of 14 amino acids. The CDR3 DNA reads TGCGCCAGCAGCCAGATAGCGGGATACAATGAGCAGTTCTTC. Translated, it gives CASSQIAGYNEQFF.

Details on this clonotype: A much bigger clone sits one base away, suggesting this may be a read error. The rearrangement uses TRBV28 and TRBJ1-6; D uncertain. This CDR3 comprises 15 residues. CDR1 MDHEN and CDR2 SYDVKM come from the germline V gene. CDR3 protein: CVSKVLTPYNSPLHF. The CDR3 DNA is TGTGTCAGTAAAGTTCTGACACCATATAATTCACCCCTCCACTTT.

This clonotype was picked up a small number of times. The chain is built from TRBV11-2 and TRBJ1-2; D unresolved. CDR3 length equals 16 residues. CDR1 and CDR2 (germline): SGHAT, FQNNGV. The ends were cut back, 6 bases at V and 2 bases at J, with 19 bases in the middle. The CDR3 bases are TGTGCCAGCAGTTCATTTCGAAACAGCGTCAACTATGGCTACACCTTC. It is translated as CASSSFRNSVNYGYTF.

This chain uses TRBV4-1 with TRBJ2-3; D is unresolved. The ends were cut back, 0 bases at V and 5 bases at J, with 6 bases in the middle. Germline V lookup: CDR1 MGHRA, CDR2 YSYEKL. This CDR3 comprises 13 residues. As DNA, the CDR3 is TGCGCCAGCAGCCAAGAGGCCCAAGATACGCAGTATTTT. This encodes CASSQEAQDTQYF.

This clonotype showed up just a few times. The chain joins TRBV27 to TRBJ2-1, with a tentative D call TRBD2 (6 bases). From germline, CDR1 is MNHEY and CDR2 SMNVEV (reference sequence). Trimming removed 5 bases at V and 2 bases at J, with 10 bases between. There are 14 residues in the CDR3. This CDR3 is CASSTGAAYNEQFF. In DNA form, the CDR3 reads TGTGCCAGCAGTACGGGAGCGGCCTACAATGAGCAGTTCTTC.

This clonotype occurred a few times. The chain carries TRBV6-5 and TRBJ2-2; 7 nucleotides match TRBD2. This CDR3 contains 14 residues. Germline values: CDR1 MNHEY, CDR2 SVGAGI. V dropped 7 bases and J dropped 5; count of bases not matched to a gene: 7. CDR3 coding DNA: TGTGCCAGCATCAAGCGGGATCGTACCGGGGAGCTGTTTTTT. Amino acid sequence: CASIKRDRTGELFF.

The chain links TRBV20-1 to TRBJ2-5, with a weak D call TRBD2 (6 bases). The germline V gene has CDR1 DFQATT and CDR2 SNEGSKA (reference sequence). Trimming took 0 bases from V and 5 from J, leaving 16 bases between them. This CDR3 is 15 amino acids long. The CDR3 coding sequence is TGCAGTGCTAGAGATGCAGGGCGGGATTTTGAGACCCAGTACTTC. It codes for CSARDAGRDFETQYF.

This clonotype was recorded many times. This CDR3 reads CASSPGQPYNEQFF. The CDR3 DNA follows: TGTGCCAGCAGCCCGGGACAGCCATACAATGAGCAGTTCTTC. The chain employs TRBV7-9 and TRBJ2-1; TRBD1 aligns across 7 bases. This CDR3 spans 14 amino acids. V gave up 5 bases and J gave up 4 bases; unmatched junction bases: 5. In germline, CDR1 is SEHNR, CDR2 FQNEAQ (reference sequence).

This clonotype is medium-sized by share. This chain uses TRBV20-1 with TRBJ2-7, with 10 bases aligning to TRBD2. Germline V gene sequence: CDR1 DFQATT, CDR2 SNEGSKA (reference sequence). The CDR3 is 14 amino acids. J was trimmed by 4 bases and V by 5 bases; bases with no gene match: 8. The CDR3 DNA is TGCAGTGCTGAGAGTGAACTAGCGGGATACGAGCAGTACTTC. Translation: CSAESELAGYEQYF.

This clonotype was counted only a few times. In nucleotides, the CDR3 is TGTGCCAGCAGCTTGGGCCCGGGCACAGATACGCAGTATTTT. Its protein product is CASSLGPGTDTQYF. The chain couples TRBV5-5 to TRBJ2-3; D gene uncertain. V was shortened by 0 bases and J by 1 base, with 6 bases between the two germline ends. The CDR3 sequence is 14 residues long. Looked up from germline, CDR1 is SGHKS and CDR2 is YYEKEE (reference sequence).

This clonotype was observed at least ten times. The rearrangement joins TRBV5-6 to TRBJ2-7; D gene uncertain. The V gene lost 0 bases and the J gene lost 6 bases, with 10 bases spanning the gap. The CDR3 has 13 residues. From germline, CDR1 is SGHDT and CDR2 YYEEEE. In DNA, the CDR3 is TGTGCCAGCAGCTTGGGCGCCTCTCGCGAGCAGTACGTC. Protein product: CASSLGASREQYV.

In this sample, this clonotype turned up a few times. The chain recombines TRBV28 with TRBJ2-2; D is unresolved. The CDR3 runs 14 residues. Germline V CDR1 and CDR2: MDHEN, SYDVKM. Trimming removed 3 bases at V and 4 bases at J, with 9 bases between. The DNA of the CDR3 is TGTGCCAGCAGTTTGCCCTCGCGCACCGGGGAGCTGTTTTTT. This translates into CASSLPSRTGELFF.

The rearrangement joins TRBV28 to TRBJ2-7; 8 bases are shared with TRBD2. From germline, CDR1 is MDHEN and CDR2 SYDVKM. J lost 6 bases, V lost 3 bases, and 7 bases had no gene match. CDR3 length: 14 residues. CDR3 sequence reads: CASSFGTRTSEQYF. As DNA, the CDR3 is TGTGCCAGCAGTTTTGGGACTAGGACGTCCGAGCAGTACTTC.

The chain has TRBV7-9 and TRBJ2-7; the match to TRBD1 covers 8 bases. The ends lost 10 bases at V and 7 bases at J; junction bases unmatched: 9. The CDR3 has 12 residues. Germline V gives CDR1 SEHNR, CDR2 FQNEAQ (reference sequence). The CDR3: CAKRQGWEEQYV. CDR3 sequence (DNA): TGTGCCAAGAGACAGGGGTGGGAAGAGCAGTACGTC.

This clonotype was recorded many times. The chain links TRBV12-3 or TRBV12-4 to TRBJ2-2; 7 bases match TRBD1. V was pared by 11 bases and J by 1 base, with 4 bases of the junction left unmatched. The CDR3 loop spans 13 amino acids. The CDR3 protein is CASRDRNTGELFF. The CDR3 nucleotides are TGTGCCTCCCGGGACAGGAACACCGGGGAGCTGTTTTTT.

Only a few counts were recorded for this clonotype. DNA of the CDR3: TGTGCCAGCAGGATAAACGCGAACACCGGGGAGCTGTTTTTT. It specifies CASRINANTGELFF. The gene calls are TRBV2 and TRBJ2-2; D is unclear. V was trimmed by 6 bases and J by 0 bases, leaving 8 bases between them. Germline loops: CDR1 SNHLY, CDR2 FYNNEI. CDR3 length: 14 residues.

This clonotype has a count of ten or more. The chain is built from TRBV12-3 or TRBV12-4 and TRBJ2-1; the D is unclear. The CDR3 length is 12 residues. The V gene lost 2 bases and the J gene lost 10 bases, with 9 bases spanning the gap. CDR3 residues: CASSLQNIEQFF. The CDR3 coding sequence is TGTGCCAGCAGTTTACAGAATATCGAGCAGTTCTTC.

The CDR3 nucleotides read TGTGCCAGCCTGGAAAGCTCTGGGGCCAACGTCCTGACTTTC. This encodes CASLESSGANVLTF. The chain couples TRBV6-1 to TRBJ2-6; D is unclear. CDR1 and CDR2 from the germline V gene are MNHNS and SASEGT. The CDR3 has 14 residues. V was cut by 8 bases and J by 0 bases, with 8 bases left in between.

In its sample, this clonotype was seen once. The CDR3 protein is CASSARKISGANVLTF. In DNA form, the CDR3 reads TGTGCCAGCAGTGCCAGAAAAATCTCTGGGGCCAACGTCCTGACTTTC. The genes are TRBV28 and TRBJ2-6, with D unresolved. V was cut by 5 bases and J by 0 bases, with 11 bases left in between. The CDR3 covers 16 residues. Germline V gene sequence: CDR1 MDHEN, CDR2 SYDVKM.

The chain combines TRBV24-1 with TRBJ2-1; D uncertain. Germline V lookup: CDR1 KGHDR, CDR2 SFDVKD. The length of the CDR3 is 17 residues. V lost 3 bases and J 8 bases, leaving 22 bases between the germline ends. This CDR3 reads CATSDASLMGSRDEQFF. In DNA form, the CDR3 reads TGTGCCACCAGTGATGCAAGCCTTATGGGGTCTCGCGATGAGCAGTTCTTC.

This clonotype was detected a few times. V and J are TRBV28 and TRBJ1-2; D uncertain. Germline CDR1 is MDHEN and CDR2 is SYDVKM. V lost 1 base, J lost 11 bases, and 8 bases lay in between. The CDR3 runs to 11 residues. The CDR3 DNA reads as TGTGCCAGCAGTTTATCGCGAGGGTACACCTTC. It encodes CASSLSRGYTF.